This paragraph reports one TCR beta chain. This receptor's antigen is unknown. No base qualities exist here, and no much larger clone lies one base off it. This entry is derived from a study of T cells in Graves' hyperthyroidism and ophthalmopathy (dated by TCRdb to about 2019). Looking at the study overall: To identify distinguishing TCR V-J signatures, a discovery cohort of about 100 patients was used, comprising 43 with Graves' ophthalmopathy and some 60 with stable Graves' hyperthyroidism. The study also compared thyroid tissue and blood T-cell repertoires from a handful of Graves' hyperthyroidism patients. Once sampling was done, hyperthyroidism patients were given methimazole at a starting dose of 30 mg daily, whereas ophthalmopathy patients were given high-dose intravenous methylprednisolone. According to the paper, TCR Vbeta CDR3 sequencing was carried out on about 140 peripheral blood samples, which came from under 50 ophthalmopathy, around 74 hyperthyroidism and 17 progressor patients. Prospective prediction of ophthalmopathy was tested in an independent validation cohort consisting of 18 hyperthyroidism patients and more than 15 patients who later progressed to ophthalmopathy. For training and testing, the approximately 92 patients in the discovery cohort were randomly divided in a 7:3 ratio. General conclusions and limits of the study: In cross-validation, a model built on a 13 V-J signature told ophthalmopathy apart from stable hyperthyroidism with 85% to 90% sensitivity and around 81% specificity, and in testing the same model reached 80%/75%. Most expanded thyroid clonotypes (frequency above 0.001) were also detected in blood, a finding suggesting that blood repertoires may reflect thyroid immune responses. No statistical method was used to set the sample size in advance, and investigators knew the group allocation. In validation, the model predicted progression to ophthalmopathy a median of about 6.5 months before onset, with about 67% sensitivity and roughly 79% specificity.

Amplification of TCR beta CDR3 regions was carried out from RNA transcripts. For the first round of RT-PCR on the TCR CDR3, the HTBI primer set was used together with the Qiagen OneStep RT-PCR kit. A second multiplex PCR round built the libraries, followed by size selection and purification. Paired-end sequencing of the libraries was performed with 100 bp reads on an Illumina HiSeq2000. As for how the authors treated the data: SOAPnuke was used to process the raw data, with reads discarded if the reads contained adapters or uncalled bases, had a mean Phred below 15, or lacked an exact constant-primer or identifier match. High-quality paired reads were merged using COPE v1.2.5, and each unique nucleotide sequence was defined as a clonotype. Clonotypes were aligned to IMGT TRBV, TRBD and TRBJ reference segments using MiTCR v1.1. The analysis was restricted to V-J combinations with a frequency above 0.0001, which together covered 99% to 99.2% of the repertoires. The TCS score was defined as F50 (clonal expansion) divided by E x V (chaos), with BLOSUM62-based TCRdist calculated between CDR3 peptides within each V-J. Welch's t-statistics and random forest reduced 500 to 550 V-J features to 10 to 15, which were used in a naive Bayes classifier (R e1071). The similarity between thyroid and blood repertoires was quantified using the Morisita-Horn index. The raw public reads went through TCRdb reprocessing: fastp at Q25, MiXCR clone calling, in-frame beta chains kept. Entries that share a CDR3 protein sequence are merged under the most common genes and DNA. TCRdb, not the authors, supplied the V and J calls. The table for this sample lists 450,000 to 700,000 distinct CDR3 sequences; 46% of them were counted only once. The top ten clones comprise approximately 7.5% of the sample.

A patient counted as having stable Graves' hyperthyroidism if no progression to ophthalmopathy occurred over 18 months of follow-up. The hyperthyroidism patients were between 18 and 65 years old and newly diagnosed, with a disease duration of less than 2 months. Any patient with an uncontrolled infection, another autoimmune disease, pregnancy or lactation was excluded. Clinical symptoms, serum thyroxine and TRAb, thyroid ultrasound, and orbital computed tomography formed the basis for the diagnoses. Total RNA was extracted with Trizol reagent, and quality was checked on an Agilent 2100 Bioanalyzer. This clonotype was sampled from a woman aged 18 to 35 with Graves' hyperthyroidism. Specimen: peripheral blood or thyroid tissue (not recorded which).

The DNA is TGTGCCAGCACCCGACAGGATGATAGTTCACCCCAGCATTTT. This yields the protein CASTRQDDSSPQHF. The rearranged chain carries TRBV7-9 and TRBJ1-5; matching of 6 bases hints at TRBD1 as the D gene. V lost 7 bases and J lost 10 bases; the stretch between them is 20 bases long. The CDR3 contains 14 residues, cysteine and phenylalanine counted. The entry retains the CDR3 DNA only, 42 bases that are in frame from base 1. The germline V gene encodes CDR1 SEHNR and CDR2 FQNEAQ (reference sequence).